The 4 T cell receptor beta chains listed next were all sequenced from one sample in a study of blood T cell repertoires in COVID-19 (dated by TCRdb to 2018 to 2020). The receptor library was made with the immunoSEQ multiplex PCR assay. TCRdb took over this immuneACCESS table, retaining in-frame rearrangements with V and J assigned. Such tables are incomplete; in checked studies, under half of the missing clones stem from an unresolved V gene, and the remainder is unexplained. This sample is represented by 200,000 to 250,000 clones; 82% of them were singletons. The ten biggest clones cover approximately 12% of the sample. The sample comprised peripheral blood. The receptors here all came from a woman aged 40 to 50 with acute or convalescent COVID-19.

J is TRBJ1-1 and V is TRBV28, with TRBD1 matching over 7 bases. Germline V gives CDR1 MDHEN, CDR2 SYDVKM. The J segment lost 0 bases and the V segment lost 2 bases, leaving 3 bases of the junction unmatched. The CDR3 runs 15 residues. DNA for the CDR3: TGTGCCAGCAGTTTAGGGGGACAGCTGAACACTGAAGCTTTCTTT. It specifies CASSLGGQLNTEAFF.

J is TRBJ2-5 and V is TRBV2; 8 bases map to TRBD1. Germline V gene lookup returns CDR1 SNHLY and CDR2 FYNNEI. The CDR3 covers 17 residues. Trimming at V came to 9 bases and at J to 4 bases, leaving 19 bases not matched to a gene. CDR3 amino acids: CARAPPPMDRDRETQYF. The CDR3 DNA reads as TGTGCCAGGGCCCCTCCCCCAATGGACAGGGACCGAGAGACCCAGTACTTC.

This chain joins TRBV7-2 and TRBJ2-7, with D possibly matching TRBD1 (5 bases). The CDR3 is 16 amino acids. Trimming cost V 3 bases and J 5 bases, with 20 bases left between them. Germline CDR1 and CDR2: SGHTA and FQGNSA. CDR3 coding DNA: TGTGCCAGCAGCTTTAAGGGGTGGACATTCGGCCACGAGCAGTACTTC. As protein: CASSFKGWTFGHEQYF.

The chain carries TRBV25-1 and TRBJ1-1; perhaps TRBD1 as D (5 bases). Trimming removed 1 base from V and 4 bases from J, with 10 bases in between. Germline CDR1 and CDR2: MGHDK and SYGVNS. The CDR3 has 14 residues. Here the CDR3 DNA reads TGTGCCAGCAGTGAATCAGGGCAGGGCACTGAAGCTTTCTTT. Translating gives CASSESGQGTEAFF.